Listed below are T cell receptor beta chains from one sample, sequenced in a study of spatial heterogeneity in lung cancer. TCRdb passed the 5' RACE reads through MiXCR, listing each CDR3 protein once. Among about 24,000 distinct CDR3 sequences listed, 8.8% were seen once. This material consisted of lung tumor tissue, taken at surgery. Receptors originate from a male donor with early-stage non-small cell lung cancer. The CDR3 runs from the conserved cysteine through the conserved F or W. Each record gives: clone size, D gene, J gene, V gene, CDR3 protein, CDR3 DNA. D genes are given only for firm matches. A clone size is listed for some rows: how often the clone was seen (once, few, many), or a class if it is expanded.

abundance: many; d_gene: NA; j_gene: TRBJ1-4; v_gene: TRBV20-1; CDR3aa: CSARGSHAGEKLFF; CDR3nt: TGCAGTGCTAGAGGATCCCATGCTGGTGAAAAACTGTTTTTT
abundance: NA; d_gene: NA; j_gene: TRBJ2-5; v_gene: TRBV7-2; CDR3aa: CASSFSSGRQETQYF; CDR3nt: TGTGCCAGCAGCTTTAGTTCTGGTCGTCAAGAGACCCAGTACTTC
abundance: medium-sized; d_gene: NA; j_gene: TRBJ2-7; v_gene: TRBV28; CDR3aa: CASSLSGTFPYEQYF; CDR3nt: TGTGCCAGCAGTTTATCGGGGACATTCCCTTACGAGCAGTACTTC
abundance: NA; d_gene: NA; j_gene: TRBJ2-5; v_gene: TRBV5-4; CDR3aa: CASSGSEETQYF; CDR3nt: TGTGCCAGCAGCGGGAGTGAAGAGACCCAGTACTTC
abundance: few; d_gene: NA; j_gene: TRBJ2-3; v_gene: TRBV5-1; CDR3aa: CASSFGGRESDTQYF; CDR3nt: TGCGCCAGCAGCTTTGGAGGACGGGAGTCAGATACGCAGTATTTT
abundance: NA; d_gene: NA; j_gene: TRBJ2-3; v_gene: TRBV20-1; CDR3aa: CSARDLMADTQYF; CDR3nt: TGCAGTGCTAGAGATTTGATGGCAGATACGCAGTATTTT
abundance: few; d_gene: TRBD1; j_gene: TRBJ2-4; v_gene: TRBV4-1; CDR3aa: CASGTLDRAKNIQYF; CDR3nt: TGCGCCAGCGGAACCTTGGACAGGGCCAAAAACATTCAGTACTTC
abundance: many; d_gene: TRBD2; j_gene: TRBJ2-2; v_gene: TRBV7-2; CDR3aa: CASSQDVASGQTGELFF; CDR3nt: TGTGCCAGCAGCCAAGATGTGGCTAGCGGTCAGACCGGGGAGCTGTTTTTT
abundance: many; d_gene: NA; j_gene: TRBJ1-5; v_gene: TRBV28; CDR3aa: CASSDRKGHNQPQHF; CDR3nt: TGTGCCAGCAGTGATCGGAAGGGCCACAATCAGCCCCAGCATTTT
abundance: medium-sized; d_gene: NA; j_gene: TRBJ1-1; v_gene: TRBV28; CDR3aa: CASSLAGRGTTEAFF; CDR3nt: TGTGCCAGCAGTTTAGCCGGTCGGGGCACGACTGAAGCTTTCTTT
abundance: many; d_gene: NA; j_gene: TRBJ1-4; v_gene: TRBV18; CDR3aa: CASSKTETNEKLFF; CDR3nt: TGTGCCAGCTCGAAGACAGAGACTAATGAAAAACTGTTTTTT
abundance: many; d_gene: NA; j_gene: TRBJ1-1; v_gene: TRBV7-6; CDR3aa: CASSEGTRSNTEAFF; CDR3nt: TGTGCCAGTTCTGAGGGGACAAGATCGAACACTGAAGCTTTCTTT
abundance: many; d_gene: NA; j_gene: TRBJ2-5; v_gene: TRBV6-6; CDR3aa: CASRGKETQYF; CDR3nt: TGTGCCAGCCGAGGGAAGGAGACCCAGTACTTC
abundance: many; d_gene: TRBD1; j_gene: TRBJ1-6; v_gene: TRBV20-1; CDR3aa: CSAPYSGGSYNSPLHF; CDR3nt: TGCAGTGCTCCCTACTCAGGGGGCTCCTATAATTCACCCCTCCACTTT
abundance: NA; d_gene: TRBD1; j_gene: TRBJ1-6; v_gene: TRBV12-3/TRBV12-4; CDR3aa: CASSFAGGTYNSPLHF; CDR3nt: TGTGCCAGCAGTTTCGCAGGGGGAACTTATAATTCACCCCTCCACTTT
abundance: NA; d_gene: NA; j_gene: TRBJ2-1; v_gene: TRBV7-9; CDR3aa: CASRWIVEQFF; CDR3nt: TGTGCCAGCAGGTGGATAGTTGAGCAGTTCTTC
abundance: few; d_gene: TRBD1; j_gene: TRBJ1-5; v_gene: TRBV5-1; CDR3aa: CASRVTGEGNQPQHF; CDR3nt: TGCGCCAGCAGGGTGACAGGGGAAGGCAATCAGCCCCAGCATTTT
abundance: many; d_gene: NA; j_gene: TRBJ1-3; v_gene: TRBV29-1; CDR3aa: CSASVSGNTIYF; CDR3nt: TGCAGCGCTTCTGTCTCTGGAAACACCATATATTTT
abundance: many; d_gene: NA; j_gene: TRBJ2-5; v_gene: TRBV6-2/TRBV6-3; CDR3aa: CAAARSGLQETQYF; CDR3nt: TGTGCCGCCGCCAGGAGCGGGCTACAAGAGACCCAGTACTTC
abundance: NA; d_gene: TRBD2; j_gene: TRBJ2-1; v_gene: TRBV24-1; CDR3aa: CATSDWDTSGRDNEQFF; CDR3nt: TGTGCCACCAGTGATTGGGATACTAGCGGGAGAGACAATGAGCAGTTCTTC
abundance: many; d_gene: TRBD1; j_gene: TRBJ1-5; v_gene: TRBV20-1; CDR3aa: CSAPLLDRAGQPQHF; CDR3nt: TGCAGTGCTCCCCTCCTGGACAGGGCGGGTCAGCCCCAGCATTTT
abundance: few; d_gene: TRBD2; j_gene: TRBJ2-1; v_gene: TRBV5-4; CDR3aa: CASSSRTSGSYNEQFF; CDR3nt: TGTGCCAGCAGCTCCCGGACTAGCGGATCCTACAATGAGCAGTTCTTC
abundance: many; d_gene: TRBD1; j_gene: TRBJ1-2; v_gene: TRBV29-1; CDR3aa: CSVEEGWTGHYGYTF; CDR3nt: TGCAGCGTTGAAGAAGGTTGGACAGGGCACTATGGCTACACCTTC
abundance: many; d_gene: NA; j_gene: TRBJ2-6; v_gene: TRBV24-1; CDR3aa: CATSDSNSGANVLTF; CDR3nt: TGTGCCACCAGTGACAGTAACTCTGGGGCCAACGTCCTGACTTTC
abundance: medium-sized; d_gene: NA; j_gene: TRBJ2-3; v_gene: TRBV6-5; CDR3aa: CASSYRATQYF; CDR3nt: TGTGCCAGCAGTTACCGAGCTACGCAGTATTTT
abundance: many; d_gene: TRBD1; j_gene: TRBJ1-2; v_gene: TRBV7-2; CDR3aa: CASSPSRGHYGYTF; CDR3nt: TGTGCCAGCAGTCCCAGCAGGGGGCATTATGGCTACACCTTC
abundance: medium-sized; d_gene: NA; j_gene: TRBJ2-4; v_gene: TRBV7-9; CDR3aa: CASSLENPGIAKNIQYF; CDR3nt: TGTGCCAGCAGCTTAGAGAATCCAGGAATAGCCAAAAACATTCAGTACTTC
abundance: NA; d_gene: NA; j_gene: TRBJ2-3; v_gene: TRBV3-1; CDR3aa: CASSQDVGADTQYF; CDR3nt: TGTGCCAGCAGCCAAGACGTCGGGGCAGATACGCAGTATTTT
abundance: NA; d_gene: NA; j_gene: TRBJ2-7; v_gene: TRBV10-3; CDR3aa: CAIGAESFYEQYF; CDR3nt: TGTGCCATCGGAGCGGAGAGCTTCTACGAGCAGTACTTC
abundance: NA; d_gene: NA; j_gene: TRBJ2-4; v_gene: TRBV28; CDR3aa: CASSLWRTLAKNIQYF; CDR3nt: TGTGCCAGCAGTTTATGGCGTACTCTAGCCAAAAACATTCAGTACTTC
abundance: NA; d_gene: TRBD1; j_gene: TRBJ1-6; v_gene: TRBV6-6; CDR3aa: CASSFDRGQNSPLHF; CDR3nt: TGTGCCAGCAGTTTCGACAGGGGGCAGAATTCACCCCTCCACTTT
abundance: few; d_gene: NA; j_gene: TRBJ2-1; v_gene: TRBV2; CDR3aa: CASSDGGPYNEQFF; CDR3nt: TGTGCCAGCAGTGACGGGGGGCCCTACAATGAGCAGTTCTTC
abundance: medium-sized; d_gene: NA; j_gene: TRBJ1-1; v_gene: TRBV10-3; CDR3aa: CATRTAGSTEAFF; CDR3nt: TGTGCCACCCGGACGGCGGGGAGCACTGAAGCTTTCTTT
abundance: many; d_gene: NA; j_gene: TRBJ2-7; v_gene: TRBV5-1; CDR3aa: CASSLGVSYEQYF; CDR3nt: TGCGCCAGCAGCTTGGGGGTCTCCTACGAGCAGTACTTC
abundance: NA; d_gene: NA; j_gene: TRBJ2-7; v_gene: TRBV6-6; CDR3aa: CASRISGDSYEQYF; CDR3nt: TGTGCCAGCAGGATTTCTGGGGACTCCTACGAGCAGTACTTC
abundance: many; d_gene: NA; j_gene: TRBJ1-2; v_gene: TRBV20-1; CDR3aa: CSVELGYGYTF; CDR3nt: TGCAGTGTTGAGTTAGGCTATGGCTACACCTTC
abundance: many; d_gene: TRBD1; j_gene: TRBJ1-5; v_gene: TRBV20-1; CDR3aa: CSARDLQGARSNQPQHF; CDR3nt: TGCAGTGCTAGAGATCTTCAGGGGGCAAGGAGCAATCAGCCCCAGCATTTT
abundance: NA; d_gene: NA; j_gene: TRBJ2-6; v_gene: TRBV12-3/TRBV12-4; CDR3aa: CASSPRAGTSGANVLTF; CDR3nt: TGTGCCAGCAGTCCAAGAGCGGGTACCTCTGGGGCCAACGTCCTGACTTTC
abundance: NA; d_gene: TRBD2; j_gene: TRBJ2-1; v_gene: TRBV6-5; CDR3aa: CASSSGGGHSYNEQFF; CDR3nt: TGTGCCAGCAGTTCCGGGGGGGGGCACTCCTACAATGAGCAGTTCTTC
abundance: few; d_gene: NA; j_gene: TRBJ2-1; v_gene: TRBV6-2/TRBV6-3; CDR3aa: CASSMEGTSYEQFF; CDR3nt: TGTGCCAGCAGTATGGAGGGGACTTCCTATGAGCAGTTCTTC
abundance: many; d_gene: NA; j_gene: TRBJ2-1; v_gene: TRBV7-8; CDR3aa: CASSLRGGGTEQFF; CDR3nt: TGTGCCAGCAGCTTAAGAGGTGGCGGGACTGAGCAGTTCTTC
abundance: few; d_gene: NA; j_gene: TRBJ1-2; v_gene: TRBV24-1; CDR3aa: CAASGGSDGYTF; CDR3nt: TGTGCCGCCTCCGGGGGGTCCGATGGCTACACCTTC
abundance: NA; d_gene: TRBD2; j_gene: TRBJ2-1; v_gene: TRBV19; CDR3aa: CASRRETSGNNEQFF; CDR3nt: TGTGCCAGTAGACGGGAGACTAGCGGTAACAATGAGCAGTTCTTC
abundance: many; d_gene: NA; j_gene: TRBJ1-5; v_gene: TRBV6-1; CDR3aa: CASIRQGNQPQHF; CDR3nt: TGTGCCAGCATCCGACAGGGCAATCAGCCCCAGCATTTT
abundance: many; d_gene: TRBD1; j_gene: TRBJ2-2; v_gene: TRBV29-1; CDR3aa: CSVRTGRNGELFF; CDR3nt: TGCAGCGTGCGGACAGGGCGAAACGGGGAGCTGTTTTTT
abundance: few; d_gene: NA; j_gene: TRBJ2-3; v_gene: TRBV2; CDR3aa: CASSALRSTDTQYF; CDR3nt: TGTGCCAGCAGTGCCCTCAGGAGCACAGATACGCAGTATTTT
abundance: many; d_gene: NA; j_gene: TRBJ2-5; v_gene: TRBV20-1; CDR3aa: CSAKRETQYF; CDR3nt: TGCAGTGCTAAAAGGGAGACCCAGTACTTC
abundance: many; d_gene: NA; j_gene: TRBJ2-2; v_gene: TRBV29-1; CDR3aa: CSAAPNTGELFF; CDR3nt: TGCAGCGCAGCTCCAAACACCGGGGAGCTGTTTTTT
abundance: NA; d_gene: TRBD2; j_gene: TRBJ2-3; v_gene: TRBV4-2; CDR3aa: CASSRRLAGGFLTSTDTQYF; CDR3nt: TGTGCCAGCAGCCGGCGGCTAGCGGGGGGATTCTTAACTAGCACAGATACGCAGTATTTT
abundance: many; d_gene: TRBD1; j_gene: TRBJ2-7; v_gene: TRBV11-2; CDR3aa: CASSLVGGSSYEQYF; CDR3nt: TGTGCCAGCAGCTTGGTAGGGGGCAGCTCCTACGAGCAGTACTTC
abundance: NA; d_gene: NA; j_gene: TRBJ1-6; v_gene: TRBV27; CDR3aa: CASSVRGFLHSYNSPLHF; CDR3nt: TGTGCCAGCAGTGTACGGGGCTTTCTCCACTCATATAATTCACCCCTCCACTTT
abundance: many; d_gene: NA; j_gene: TRBJ1-1; v_gene: TRBV7-2; CDR3aa: CASSLALGRSTEAFF; CDR3nt: TGTGCCAGCAGCTTAGCGCTTGGCAGGAGCACTGAAGCTTTCTTT
abundance: many; d_gene: NA; j_gene: TRBJ2-5; v_gene: TRBV4-2; CDR3aa: CASSQGGRETQYF; CDR3nt: TGTGCCAGCAGCCAAGGCGGACGAGAGACCCAGTACTTC
abundance: few; d_gene: NA; j_gene: TRBJ2-7; v_gene: TRBV7-7; CDR3aa: CASSAAGAGSEQYF; CDR3nt: TGTGCTAGCAGCGCGGCGGGCGCGGGGAGCGAGCAGTACTTC
abundance: few; d_gene: NA; j_gene: TRBJ2-7; v_gene: TRBV7-8; CDR3aa: CASSFESYEQYF; CDR3nt: TGTGCCAGCAGCTTCGAGAGCTACGAGCAGTACTTC
abundance: many; d_gene: TRBD2; j_gene: TRBJ2-3; v_gene: TRBV11-2; CDR3aa: CASSLGSGSPDTQYF; CDR3nt: TGTGCCAGCAGCTTAGGAAGCGGGAGCCCAGATACGCAGTATTTT
abundance: many; d_gene: NA; j_gene: TRBJ2-5; v_gene: TRBV7-3; CDR3aa: CASSLVGSRGETQYF; CDR3nt: TGTGCCAGCAGCCTCGTAGGTTCGAGGGGTGAGACCCAGTACTTC